This TCR beta chain was recorded in a study of shared clonotypes between healthy human individuals. Study-level points and caveats: Roughly 5% of naive CD4 clonotypes were common to several donors. Generation probability values for non-shared clonotypes were lower than those for clonotypes shared by all four donors.

The trim removed 0 bases at V and 6 bases at J, leaving 5 bases unmatched. The CDR3 is made up of 14 amino acids. Looked up from germline, CDR1 is KGHSH and CDR2 is LQKENI. A CD45RA-negative memory subset and a CD45RA+ naive subset were separated from the CD4+ cells. In the case of this clone: What it binds is unknown.

Under the authors' procedure: ImmunoSEQ only sent back junction sequences with no quality scores, so filtering was done differently. Using immunoSEQ multiplex PCR, the repertoire was profiled, and TCRdb retains in-frame clones only, with some absent. V, J and clone size are those of that table, while D and trimming were read from the DNA. Among 2.3 million or so clones listed, more than 80% were seen once. This sequence joins TRBV18 and TRBJ2-7; 7 bases agree with TRBD1. The receptor was isolated from a man between 18 and 29 years old in good health. Some clones in this sample may be carry-over from other donors' samples. The sequencing sample was made of naive CD4+ T cells from PBMCs. Subset described: CD45RA+ positively selected. The CDR3 nucleotides read TGTGCCAGCTCACCACCGTGGTCAGGGGGCGAGCAGTACTTC. Its protein is CASSPPWSGGEQYF.